A single TCR beta chain is shown here with its context. Its specific antigen is unknown. Base qualities are not provided; no much larger clone lies one nucleotide away. The collaborating institutions used their own protocols to collect whole blood in K2EDTA tubes. For TCRbeta analysis, collaborators shipped samples in one of three forms: frozen whole blood, isolated PBMCs, or DNA extracted from either of those sample types. CDR1 and CDR2 are read off the germline V gene as SGHTA and FQGNSA. V trim: 6 bases; J trim: 0 bases; unmatched bases: 6. The cysteine opens and the phenylalanine closes a CDR3 of 16 amino acids. Only CDR3 DNA remains: 48 bases, in frame from the first base. TCRbeta CDR3 regions were amplified from genomic DNA by means of the immunoSEQ Assay, a bias-controlled multiplex PCR. In the original analysis: The number of nucleated cells in each sample was estimated from the amplification of reference gene primers within the assay. To quantify the absolute abundance of each unique TCRbeta CDR3 rearrangement, sequence reads were collapsed and filtered. For each sample, productive Simpson clonality was calculated as the square root of Simpson's diversity index across productive rearrangements. TCRdb holds this immuneACCESS table with in-frame rearrangements only. Some clones are missing; in checked studies, unresolved V genes explain under half, and the rest has no known cause. V and J calls plus clone size are reproduced from that table; the DNA served to infer D and trimming. Within this sample are some 62,000 clones, with about 90% of them counted one time only. The ten largest account for less than 5.5% of the sample.

The sample is drawn from a study of blood T cell repertoires in COVID-19 (dated by TCRdb to the early 2020s). Concerning the study at large: The collaborator samples originated in the United States, Italy and Spain and spanned the acute and convalescent phases of COVID-19. The prospective study material was composed of cDNA or gDNA derived from T cells, B-cell-depleted T cells, or PBMCs. The dataset comprised deeply sampled blood TCRbeta repertoires from subjects exposed to, actively infected with, or recovered from COVID-19. The repertoires were released in a freely available public database meant as a resource for research on the immune response to SARS-CoV-2. The samples were drawn from two sources: the first 160 participants of the ongoing ImmuneRACE study, and fewer than 1,500 subjects contributed by 6 global collaborators. A de-identified subject ID, COVID-19 status, age in years and sex were almost always included in the sample metadata. Where available, HLA class I and class II types were obtained from metadata supplied by the sample provider rather than from assay-based typing.

Findings and caveats that apply to the study as a whole: How much clinical and demographic metadata was included differed by source and by participant, and the metadata was provided uncurated.

The clonotype was recovered from a human donor in a cohort sampled during active COVID-19. The sequenced sample consisted of peripheral blood. Here the chain combines TRBV7-2 and TRBJ2-4, with 9 central nucleotides matching TRBD1. The CDR3 protein: CASRTGTGLAKNIQYF. Here is the DNA: TGTGCCAGCAGAACCGGGACAGGGTTAGCCAAAAACATTCAGTACTTC.